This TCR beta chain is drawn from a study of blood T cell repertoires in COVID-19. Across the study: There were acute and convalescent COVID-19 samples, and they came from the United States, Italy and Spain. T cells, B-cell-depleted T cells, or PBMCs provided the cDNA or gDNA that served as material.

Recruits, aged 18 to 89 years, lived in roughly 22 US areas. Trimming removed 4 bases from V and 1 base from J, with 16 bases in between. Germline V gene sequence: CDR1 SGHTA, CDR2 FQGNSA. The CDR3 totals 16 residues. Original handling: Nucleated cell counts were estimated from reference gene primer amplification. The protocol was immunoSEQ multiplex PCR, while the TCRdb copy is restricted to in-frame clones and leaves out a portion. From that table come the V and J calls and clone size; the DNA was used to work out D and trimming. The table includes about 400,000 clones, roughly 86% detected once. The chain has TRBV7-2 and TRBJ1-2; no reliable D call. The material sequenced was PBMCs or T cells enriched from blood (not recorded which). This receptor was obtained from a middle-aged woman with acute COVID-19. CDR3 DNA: TGTGCCAGCAGCTCCCGTGGCGGCCACATTAACTATGGCTACACCTTC. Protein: CASSSRGGHINYGYTF.